These 2 T cell receptor beta chains were all obtained from the same sample, sequenced in a study of response to subunit inactivated influenza vaccine. In TCRdb, the RT-PCR reads were re-called with MiXCR into one record per CDR3 protein. The sample has some 520,000 distinct CDR3 sequences; more than 15% are singletons. Sequences were derived from CD4+ T cells sorted from PBMCs, sampled around 25 months after vaccination. These receptors were collected from a man between 50 and 75 years old who received an inactivated influenza vaccine.

V usage is TRBV5-1 and J usage is TRBJ2-2, with 10 bases identical to TRBD2. Trimming at V came to 0 bases and at J to 12 bases, leaving 14 bases not matched to a gene. Germline loops: CDR1 SGHRS, CDR2 YFSETQ. The CDR3 contains 17 residues. The CDR3: CASSLEASGGFGGKLFF. CDR3 DNA sequence: TGCGCCAGCAGCTTGGAGGCTAGCGGGGGATTTGGAGGGAAGCTGTTTTTT.

The genes are TRBV5-1 and TRBJ2-3, with D perhaps given as TRBD1 or TRBD2 (5 bases each). V was clipped by 4 bases and J by 0 bases, with 15 bases between them. Germline V gene sequence: CDR1 SGHRS, CDR2 YFSETQ. The CDR3 spans 16 residues. Here the CDR3 DNA reads TGCGCCAGCAGCCTGGGGGTGACGGCTAGCACAGATACGCAGTATTTT. Its translation is CASSLGVTASTDTQYF.